The rows below give T cell receptor beta chains drawn from one sample of a study of radiotherapy plus CTLA-4 blockade in lung cancer. TCRdb keeps only in-frame clones here, not all; method: immunoSEQ multiplex PCR. The sample has tens of thousands of clones, 83% seen once. Sequenced here: peripheral blood, sampled from a patient treated with radiotherapy plus ipilimumab. These receptors all come from a human donor with non-small cell lung cancer who had stable disease on radiotherapy plus ipilimumab. Each CDR3 is given with its conserved first and last residue. Each record gives: J gene, clone size, V gene, D gene, CDR3 DNA, CDR3 protein. A D gene is named only where the DNA matches it firmly. Clone size is stated in some rows and not others, as once, few, many or a class when expanded.

TRBJ2-1 | NA | TRBV27 | NA | TGTGCCAGCAGTCCAAGACTAGGGGTTGCCAGTGAGCAGTTCTTC | CASSPRLGVASEQFF
TRBJ1-1 | NA | TRBV6-6 | NA | TGTGCCAGCAAACAGGCCACTGAAGCTTTCTTT | CASKQATEAFF
TRBJ2-7 | NA | TRBV9 | TRBD2 | TGTGCCAGCAGCGTAGCGGGGGGGACCTACGAGCAGTACTTC | CASSVAGGTYEQYF
TRBJ1-3 | NA | TRBV28 | NA | TGTGCCAGCAGTGGAGGGACTGATGGAAACACCATATATTTT | CASSGGTDGNTIYF
TRBJ2-3 | once | TRBV30 | TRBD2 | TGTGCCTGGAGTGTACCTAGCGGGAGCACAGATACGCAGTATTTT | CAWSVPSGSTDTQYF
TRBJ2-7 | once | TRBV13 | NA | TGTGCCAGCACCCCGCGGGGAGGTGCCTACGAGCAGTACTTC | CASTPRGGAYEQYF
TRBJ2-3 | NA | TRBV27 | NA | TGTGCCAGCAGTTCGACTAGATCTCTTCGAGCGCAGTATTTT | CASSSTRSLRAQYF
TRBJ2-7 | few | TRBV27 | TRBD1 | TGTGCCAGCAGTACCCTCGGACAGGGGAAATCCTACGAGCAGTACTTC | CASSTLGQGKSYEQYF
TRBJ1-2 | NA | TRBV30 | TRBD1 | TGTGCCTGGAGCCCCGGGACAGGGGCCAGGAACTATGGCTACACCTTC | CAWSPGTGARNYGYTF
TRBJ2-1 | NA | TRBV6-5 | NA | TGTGCCAGCAGGGTCTACAATGAGCAGTTCTTC | CASRVYNEQFF
TRBJ1-2 | NA | TRBV7-8 | NA | TGTGCCAGCAGCTTAGCAGGGGGGAACTATGGCTACACCTTC | CASSLAGGNYGYTF
TRBJ1-5 | once | TRBV4-1 | NA | TGCGCCAGCAGCCAAGGCCAGGGCAGCAATCAGCCCCAGCATTTT | CASSQGQGSNQPQHF
TRBJ2-1 | NA | TRBV21-1 | NA | TGTGCCAGCAGTCCCCGGCAGCGGGGGGACAATGAGCAGTTCTTC | CASSPRQRGDNEQFF
TRBJ1-2 | NA | TRBV27 | TRBD1 | TGTGCCAGCACAGAAGCGGGACAGAACTATGGCTACACCTTC | CASTEAGQNYGYTF
TRBJ2-1 | NA | TRBV2 | TRBD2 | TGTGCCAGCACCGGACTAGCGGGGGGGCCGATGAGTGAGCAGTTCTTC | CASTGLAGGPMSEQFF
TRBJ2-1 | NA | TRBV7-2 | NA | TGTGCCAGCAGATCAACCTGGGCAAACAATGAGCAGTTCTTC | CASRSTWANNEQFF
TRBJ2-1 | NA | TRBV6-4 | TRBD2 | TGTGCCAGCAGTGAGACTAGCGGGGGCTACAATGAGCAGTTCTTC | CASSETSGGYNEQFF
TRBJ1-6 | NA | TRBV7-3 | NA | TGTGCCAGCAGCCCGTCAGGGGCCGGTTCACCCCTCCACTTT | CASSPSGAGSPLHF
TRBJ1-1 | NA | TRBV6-5 | TRBD1 | TGTGCCAGCAGCTCCCTTTTGACAGGGCAGGCTTTCTTT | CASSSLLTGQAFF
TRBJ2-7 | NA | TRBV30 | NA | TGTGCCTGGACCCTCCCCCCCTCCTACGAGCAGTACTTC | CAWTLPPSYEQYF
TRBJ2-2 | NA | TRBV4-1 | NA | TGCGCCAGCAGCCAAGATAGGCCAGGGGCTGGCGGGGAGCTGTTTTTT | CASSQDRPGAGGELFF
TRBJ1-1 | NA | TRBV7-9 | NA | TGTGCCAGCAGCTTAGTAGACGGGGGGACTGAAGCTTTCTTT | CASSLVDGGTEAFF